This T cell receptor beta chain was documented in a study of T cell responses to AZD1222 COVID-19 vaccine. Only in-frame clones appear in the TCRdb table, and some are missing; sequencing was by immunoSEQ multiplex PCR. Here the sample spans some 150,000 clones, around 90% being singletons. CDR1 and CDR2 (germline): LNHDA, SQIVND (reference sequence). J gave up 5 bases and V 5 bases, and 10 bases lay outside the gene matches. The CDR3 is 15 residues long. The origin of this receptor is an adult in good health. V gene TRBV19 combines with J gene TRBJ2-7; 9 bases line up with TRBD1. The material was peripheral blood, obtained on day 0 of AZD1222 vaccination. The CDR3 sequence: CASSAPGQGFHEQYF. The CDR3 nucleotides are TGTGCCAGTAGTGCTCCGGGACAGGGTTTCCACGAGCAGTACTTC.